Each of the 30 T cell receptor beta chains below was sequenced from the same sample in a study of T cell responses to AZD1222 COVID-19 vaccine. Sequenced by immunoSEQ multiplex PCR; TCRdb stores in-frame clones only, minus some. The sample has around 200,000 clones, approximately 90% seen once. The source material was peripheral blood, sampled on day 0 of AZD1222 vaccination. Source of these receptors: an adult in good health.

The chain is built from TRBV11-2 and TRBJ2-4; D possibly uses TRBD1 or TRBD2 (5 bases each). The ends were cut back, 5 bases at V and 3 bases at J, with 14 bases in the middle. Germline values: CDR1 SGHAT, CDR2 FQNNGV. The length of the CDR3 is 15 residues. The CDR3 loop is CASSRPKGSKNIQYF. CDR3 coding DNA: TGTGCCAGCAGCCGACCGAAGGGGAGCAAAAACATTCAGTACTTC.

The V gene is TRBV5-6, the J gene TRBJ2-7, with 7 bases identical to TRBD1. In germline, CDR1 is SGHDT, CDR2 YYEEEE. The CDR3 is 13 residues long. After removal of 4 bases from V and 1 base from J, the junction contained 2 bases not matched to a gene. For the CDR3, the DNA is TGTGCCAGCAGCGGGACAGCATCCTACGAGCAGTACTTC. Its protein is CASSGTASYEQYF.

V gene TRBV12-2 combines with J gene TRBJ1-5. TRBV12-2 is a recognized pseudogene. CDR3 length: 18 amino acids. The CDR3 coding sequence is TGTGCAAGTCGCCTAGAGGGCTGGGAGGGTAATGGCAATCAGCCCCAGCATTTT. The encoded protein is CASRLEGWEGNGNQPQHF.

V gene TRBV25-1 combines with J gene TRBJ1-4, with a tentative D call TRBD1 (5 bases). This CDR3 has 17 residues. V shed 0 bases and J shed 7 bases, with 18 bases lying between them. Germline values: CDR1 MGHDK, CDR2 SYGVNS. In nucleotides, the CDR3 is TGTGCCAGCAGTGAATATAGGAGGGGACCAGCCGGTGAAAAACTGTTTTTT. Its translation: CASSEYRRGPAGEKLFF.

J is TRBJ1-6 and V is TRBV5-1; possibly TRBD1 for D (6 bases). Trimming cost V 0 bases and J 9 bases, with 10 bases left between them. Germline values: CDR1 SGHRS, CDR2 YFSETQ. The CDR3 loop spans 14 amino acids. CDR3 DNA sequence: TGCGCCAGCAGCTTGGGTCAGGGGAGTTCACCCCTCCACTTT. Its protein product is CASSLGQGSSPLHF.

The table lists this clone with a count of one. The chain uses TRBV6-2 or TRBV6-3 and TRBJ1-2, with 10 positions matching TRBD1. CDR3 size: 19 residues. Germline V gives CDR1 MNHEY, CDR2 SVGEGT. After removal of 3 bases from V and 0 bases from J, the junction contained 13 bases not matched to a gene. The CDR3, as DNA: TGTGCCAGCAGTTATTCTGGGACAGGGGTCGCCGGACCTAACTATGGCTACACCTTC. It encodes CASSYSGTGVAGPNYGYTF.

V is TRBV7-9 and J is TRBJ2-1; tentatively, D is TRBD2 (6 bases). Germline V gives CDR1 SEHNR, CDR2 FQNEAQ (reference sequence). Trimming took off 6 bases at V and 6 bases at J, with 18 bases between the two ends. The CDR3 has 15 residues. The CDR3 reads CASRRRVGSPNEQFF. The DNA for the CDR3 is TGTGCCAGCAGACGGAGGGTGGGCTCCCCCAATGAGCAGTTCTTC.

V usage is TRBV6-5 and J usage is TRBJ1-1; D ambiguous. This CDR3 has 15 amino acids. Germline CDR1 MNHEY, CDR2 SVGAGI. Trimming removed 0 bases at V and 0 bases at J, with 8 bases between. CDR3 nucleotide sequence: TGTGCCAGCAGTTACTCGTCACCAATGAACACTGAAGCTTTCTTT. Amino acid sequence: CASSYSSPMNTEAFF.

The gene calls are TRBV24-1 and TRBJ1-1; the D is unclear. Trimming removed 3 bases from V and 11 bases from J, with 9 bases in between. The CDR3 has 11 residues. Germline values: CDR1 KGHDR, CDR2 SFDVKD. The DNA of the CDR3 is TGTGCCACCAGTGATGGGGTGAGGGCTTTCTTT. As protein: CATSDGVRAFF.

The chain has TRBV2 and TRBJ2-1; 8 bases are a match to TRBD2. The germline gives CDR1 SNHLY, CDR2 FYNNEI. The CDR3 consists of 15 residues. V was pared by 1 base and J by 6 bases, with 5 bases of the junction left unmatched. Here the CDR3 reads CASSEEWLAGNEQFF. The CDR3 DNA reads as TGTGCCAGCAGTGAAGAGTGGCTAGCGGGCAATGAGCAGTTCTTC.

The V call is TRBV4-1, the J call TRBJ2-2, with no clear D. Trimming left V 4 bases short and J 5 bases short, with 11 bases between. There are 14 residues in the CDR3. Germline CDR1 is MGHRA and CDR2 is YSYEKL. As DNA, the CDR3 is TGCGCCAGCAGCCGTCAGGAGATGACCGGGGAGCTGTTTTTT. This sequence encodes CASSRQEMTGELFF.

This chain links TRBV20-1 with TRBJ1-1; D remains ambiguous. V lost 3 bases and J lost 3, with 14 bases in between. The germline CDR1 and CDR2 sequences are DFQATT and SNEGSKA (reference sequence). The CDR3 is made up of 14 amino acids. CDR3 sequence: CSASSRGGYTEAFF. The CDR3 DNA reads TGCAGTGCTAGTTCCCGGGGAGGGTACACTGAAGCTTTCTTT.

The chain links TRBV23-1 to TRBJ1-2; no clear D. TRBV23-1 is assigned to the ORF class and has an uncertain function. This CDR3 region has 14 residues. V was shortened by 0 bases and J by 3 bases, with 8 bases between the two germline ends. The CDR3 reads CASSQSRDHYGYTF. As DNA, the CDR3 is TGCGCCAGCAGTCAATCCCGTGATCACTATGGCTACACCTTC.

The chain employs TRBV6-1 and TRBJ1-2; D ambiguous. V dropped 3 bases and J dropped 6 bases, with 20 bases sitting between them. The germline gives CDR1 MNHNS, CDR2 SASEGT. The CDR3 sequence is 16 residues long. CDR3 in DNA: TGTGCCAGCAGTGACCTTGTGGAAGTCCTCGGGCATGGCTACACCTTC. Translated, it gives CASSDLVEVLGHGYTF.

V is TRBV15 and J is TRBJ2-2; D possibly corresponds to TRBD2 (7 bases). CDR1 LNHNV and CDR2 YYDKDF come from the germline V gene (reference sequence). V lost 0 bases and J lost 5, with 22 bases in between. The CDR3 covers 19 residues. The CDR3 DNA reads TGTGCCACCAGCAGAGATCGACAGGAAGGGGAGGGCCATACCGGGGAGCTGTTTTTT. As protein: CATSRDRQEGEGHTGELFF.

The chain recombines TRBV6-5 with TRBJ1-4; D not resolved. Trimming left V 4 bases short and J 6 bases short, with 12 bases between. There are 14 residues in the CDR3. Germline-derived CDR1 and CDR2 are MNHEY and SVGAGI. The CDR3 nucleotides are TGTGCCAGCAGTTCAAACGGGGTAGATGAAAAACTGTTTTTT. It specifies CASSSNGVDEKLFF.

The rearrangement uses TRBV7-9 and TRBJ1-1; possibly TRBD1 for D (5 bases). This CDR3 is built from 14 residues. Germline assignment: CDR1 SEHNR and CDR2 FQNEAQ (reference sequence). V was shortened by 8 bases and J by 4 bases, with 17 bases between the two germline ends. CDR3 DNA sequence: TGTGCCAGCGCCACAGGCAGCCTGAGCACTGAAGCTTTCTTT. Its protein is CASATGSLSTEAFF. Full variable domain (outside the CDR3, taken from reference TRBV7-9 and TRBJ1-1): DTGVSQNPRHKITKRGQNVTFRCDPISEHNRLYWYRQTLGQGPEFLTYFQNEAQLEKSRLLSDRFSAERPKGSFSTLEIQRTEQGDSAMYLCASATGSLSTEAFFGQGTRLTVV.

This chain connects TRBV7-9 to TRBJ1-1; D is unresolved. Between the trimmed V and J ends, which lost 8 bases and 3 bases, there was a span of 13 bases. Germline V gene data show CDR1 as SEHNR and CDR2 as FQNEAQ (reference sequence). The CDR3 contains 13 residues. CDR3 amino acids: CASGWDSDTEAFF. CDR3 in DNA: TGTGCCAGCGGGTGGGATTCGGACACTGAAGCTTTCTTT. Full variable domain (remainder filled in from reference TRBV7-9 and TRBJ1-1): DTGVSQNPRHKITKRGQNVTFRCDPISEHNRLYWYRQTLGQGPEFLTYFQNEAQLEKSRLLSDRFSAERPKGSFSTLEIQRTEQGDSAMYLCASGWDSDTEAFFGQGTRLTVV.

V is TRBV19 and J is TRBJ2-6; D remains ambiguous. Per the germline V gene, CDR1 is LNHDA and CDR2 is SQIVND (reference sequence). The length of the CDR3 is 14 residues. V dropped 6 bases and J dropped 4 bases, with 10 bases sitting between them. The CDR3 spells CASSQQGGANVLTF. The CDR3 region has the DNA TGTGCCAGTAGCCAACAAGGAGGGGCCAACGTCCTGACTTTC.

CDR3 region: CASGRGAGGSLYEQFF. CDR3 coding DNA: TGTGCCAGCGGCCGGGGTGCGGGGGGGTCTCTGTATGAGCAGTTCTTC. The chain is built from TRBV27 and TRBJ2-1, with 9 bases aligning to TRBD2. The ends lost 8 bases at V and 8 bases at J; junction bases unmatched: 16. The length of the CDR3 is 16 residues. Germline CDR1 and CDR2: MNHEY and SMNVEV (reference sequence).

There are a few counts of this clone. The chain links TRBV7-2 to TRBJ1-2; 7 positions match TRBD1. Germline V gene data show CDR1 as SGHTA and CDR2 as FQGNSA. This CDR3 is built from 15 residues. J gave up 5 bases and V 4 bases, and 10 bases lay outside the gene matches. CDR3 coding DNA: TGTGCCAGCAGCTCAAAGGGGGCTTTGGGGTATGGCTACACCTTC. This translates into CASSSKGALGYGYTF. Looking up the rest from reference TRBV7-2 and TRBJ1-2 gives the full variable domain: GAGVSQSPSNKVTEKGKDVELRCDPISGHTALYWYRQSLGQGLEFLIYFQGNSAPDKSGLPSDRFSAERTGGSVSTLTIQRTQQEDSAVYLCASSSKGALGYGYTFGSGTRLTVV.

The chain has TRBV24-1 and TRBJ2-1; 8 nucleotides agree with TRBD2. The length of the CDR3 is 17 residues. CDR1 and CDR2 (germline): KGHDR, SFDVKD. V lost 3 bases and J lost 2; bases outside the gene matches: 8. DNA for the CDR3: TGTGCCACCAGTGATCCCTCGGGGGGGTCCGCCTACAATGAGCAGTTCTTC. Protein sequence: CATSDPSGGSAYNEQFF.

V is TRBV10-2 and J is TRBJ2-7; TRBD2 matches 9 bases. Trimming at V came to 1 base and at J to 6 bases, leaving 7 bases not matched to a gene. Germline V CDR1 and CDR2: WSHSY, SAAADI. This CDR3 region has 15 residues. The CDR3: CASSEWAREGPEQYF. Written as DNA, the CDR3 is TGCGCCAGCAGTGAGTGGGCGCGGGAGGGCCCCGAGCAGTACTTC.

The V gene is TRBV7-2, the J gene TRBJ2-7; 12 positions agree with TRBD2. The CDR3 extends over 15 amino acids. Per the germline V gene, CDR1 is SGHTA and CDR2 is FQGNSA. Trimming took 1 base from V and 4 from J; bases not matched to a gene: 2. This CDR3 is CASSLGLAGAYEQYF. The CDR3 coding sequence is TGTGCCAGCAGCTTAGGACTAGCGGGGGCATACGAGCAGTACTTC. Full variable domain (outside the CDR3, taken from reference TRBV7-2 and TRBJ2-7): GAGVSQSPSNKVTEKGKDVELRCDPISGHTALYWYRQSLGQGLEFLIYFQGNSAPDKSGLPSDRFSAERTGGSVSTLTIQRTQQEDSAVYLCASSLGLAGAYEQYFGPGTRLTVT.

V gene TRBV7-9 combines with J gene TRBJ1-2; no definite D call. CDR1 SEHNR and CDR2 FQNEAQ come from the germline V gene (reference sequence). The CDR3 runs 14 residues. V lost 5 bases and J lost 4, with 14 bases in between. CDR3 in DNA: TGTGCCAGCAGCCCCATCAGCCCCTCCTATGGCTACACCTTC. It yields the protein CASSPISPSYGYTF.

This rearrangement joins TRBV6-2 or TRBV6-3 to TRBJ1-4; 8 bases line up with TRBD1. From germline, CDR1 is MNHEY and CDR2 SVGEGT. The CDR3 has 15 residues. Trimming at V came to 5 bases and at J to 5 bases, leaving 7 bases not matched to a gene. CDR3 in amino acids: CASSPSGTGNEKLFF. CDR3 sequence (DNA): TGTGCCAGCAGTCCCTCAGGGACAGGCAATGAAAAACTGTTTTTT.

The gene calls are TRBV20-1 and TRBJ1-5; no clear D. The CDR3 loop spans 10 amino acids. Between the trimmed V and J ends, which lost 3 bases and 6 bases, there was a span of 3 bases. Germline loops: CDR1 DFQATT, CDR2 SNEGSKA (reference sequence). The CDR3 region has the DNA TGCAGTGCTAGGAGTCAGCCCCAGCATTTT. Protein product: CSARSQPQHF.

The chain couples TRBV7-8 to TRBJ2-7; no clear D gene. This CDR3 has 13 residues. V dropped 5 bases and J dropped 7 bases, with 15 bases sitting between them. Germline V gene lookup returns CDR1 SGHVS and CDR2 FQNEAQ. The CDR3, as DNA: TGTGCCAGCAGCCAGCTGGAAGGCCTGGAGCAGTACTTC. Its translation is CASSQLEGLEQYF.

CDR3 nucleotides: TGTGCCAGCTCACCAGGTCCGGGACTGGATTGGAACGGGGAGCTGTTTTTT. Its protein is CASSPGPGLDWNGELFF. The chain is built from TRBV18 and TRBJ2-2; perhaps TRBD2 as D (6 bases). The ends were cut back, 2 bases at V and 7 bases at J, with 20 bases in the middle. Germline loops: CDR1 KGHSH, CDR2 LQKENI. The CDR3 length is 17 residues.

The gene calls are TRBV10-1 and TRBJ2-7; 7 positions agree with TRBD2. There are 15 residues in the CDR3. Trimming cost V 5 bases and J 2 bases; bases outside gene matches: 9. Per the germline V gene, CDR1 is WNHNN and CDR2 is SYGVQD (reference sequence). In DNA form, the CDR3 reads TGCGCCAGCAGTTTCTGGGAGGGGAAGACCTACGAGCAGTACTTC. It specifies CASSFWEGKTYEQYF.